This TCR beta chain is drawn from a study of cytomegalovirus exposure and HLA in healthy donors. Overall study findings and caveats: 87-base-pair reads could not separate some V segments, including TRBV6-2 and TRBV6-3. The study assumed roughly uniform donor sequencing depth for presence/absence analyses.

Use of 60 Vbeta and 13 Jbeta primers characterized the PCR. Method: immunoSEQ multiplex PCR; TCRdb's copy keeps in-frame clones and lacks some. The repertoire holds 160,000 or so clones, with 70% to 80% as singletons. The J segment lost 6 bases and the V segment lost 6 bases, leaving 7 bases of the junction unmatched. Per the germline V gene, CDR1 is SGHRS and CDR2 is YFSETQ. The CDR3 is 15 residues long. Details on this clone: Its target is unknown.

Sequenced material: PBMCs. V and J are TRBV5-1 and TRBJ2-1; 12 bases agree with TRBD2. This receptor was taken from a man aged 35 to 55 in good health and CMV-seronegative. In DNA, the CDR3 is TGCGCCAGCACCTGGACTAGCGGGATAGGCAATGAGCAGTTCTTC. It yields the protein CASTWTSGIGNEQFF. The whole variable domain, filled in from reference TRBV5-1 and TRBJ2-1, reads KAGVTQTPRYLIKTRGQQVTLSCSPISGHRSVSWYQQTPGQGLQFLFEYFSETQRNKGNFPGRFSGRQFSNSRSEMNVSTLELGDSALYLCASTWTSGIGNEQFFGPGTRLTVL.